This record looks at one T cell receptor beta chain sequence and its context. This record belongs to a study of identical twins. Unique molecular identifiers were present on the cDNA, and a universal primer site came from template switching. In TCRdb, the 5' RACE reads were re-called with MiXCR into one record per CDR3 protein. The sample gives around 490,000 distinct CDR3 sequences, roughly an eighth of which show up once; 0.98% is in the top ten. Healthy Caucasian individuals made up all the donors. Separately, the same data were catalogued under a study of yellow fever vaccine responses in identical twins.

This receptor was obtained from a woman younger than 35 in good health. The source material was CD4+ T cells sorted from blood.

In DNA form, the CDR3 reads TGCAGTGCTTCTGGACAGTACGAGCAGTACTTC. Its translation is CSASGQYEQYF. The V gene is TRBV20-1, the J gene TRBJ2-7, with D maybe TRBD1 (6 bases). This CDR3 is built from 11 residues. Germline CDR1 reads DFQATT; CDR2 reads SNEGSKA (reference sequence). V shed 5 bases and J shed 4 bases, with 9 bases lying between them.